Given below is one TCR beta chain in context. Its recognized antigen is unknown. No base-level quality is on record; no much larger clone is a single base apart. The CDR3 starts with the cysteine, ends with the phenylalanine, and has 12 residues. The kept DNA is CDR3 alone, 36 bases in frame from the first base. The germline V gene sets CDR1 to SQVTM and CDR2 to ANQGSEA. The germline V end is reduced by 7 bases and the J end by 6 bases; junction bases left unmatched: 9. The sample's time point label, in plain terms: newly diagnosed, previously untreated cHL patient sample. PBMCs from patients with newly diagnosed, previously untreated classical Hodgkin lymphoma were sequenced as a comparison group for the relapsed/refractory trial patients. Peripheral blood was collected in 8 mL Vacutainer Cell Preparation Tubes, from which PBMCs were isolated by centrifugation and then cryopreserved. The data are from a study of PD-1 blockade in classical Hodgkin lymphoma (dated by TCRdb to 2020 to 2021). For the study in its entirety: A peripheral blood immune signature of response to PD-1 blockade in classical Hodgkin lymphoma was defined using TCR beta sequencing and CyTOF. The paper as a whole reports these results and caveats: The study was limited to a single clinical trial cohort, and causes of repertoire differences, possibly disease activity or prior therapy, remained undefined. Baseline TCR diversity was reported to be lower in newly diagnosed patients than in healthy donors and to be lower still in relapsed/refractory patients.

The Qiagen DNeasy kit was used to extract genomic DNA from unsorted PBMCs and from the negatively selected CD4+ and CD8+ fractions. Amplification of TCR beta CDR3 regions was done by immunoSEQ multiplex PCR with primers that anneal to V and J segments. A synthetic immune receptor repertoire was used to minimize amplification bias, and remaining bias was computationally removed after sequencing. Processing in the source paper ran as follows. Custom Python scripts were used to quantify repertoire diversity as the Shannon entropy index. Unsorted, CD4+ and CD8+ repertoires were examined separately, except in combined analyses, for which CD4+ and CD8+ sequences were merged in silico. TCRdb holds this immuneACCESS table with in-frame rearrangements only. Some clones are missing; in checked studies, unresolved V genes explain under half, and the rest has no known cause. V, J and clone size are those of that table, while D and trimming were read from the DNA. The sample table contains about 17,000 clones; only one count was recorded for about 85% of them. About 4% of the sample comes from the top ten.

Material: peripheral blood mononuclear cells (PBMCs). The rearranged segments are TRBV29-1 and TRBJ2-7, with 7 junctional bases fitting TRBD2. This clonotype was obtained from a human donor with classical Hodgkin lymphoma. The DNA sequence is TGCAGCGCCCGCAGTGGGGGGGGCGAGCAGTACTTC. This gives the protein CSARSGGGEQYF.